The clone carrying this T cell receptor (beta chain) was seen only a few times. This CDR3 region has 11 residues. Germline values: CDR1 SQVTM, CDR2 ANQGSEA. V was shortened by 3 bases and J by 6 bases, with 9 bases between the two germline ends. The assay was immunoSEQ multiplex PCR, and TCRdb's table has in-frame clones only and misses some. Here the sample spans 250,000 to 300,000 clones, 86% being singletons. This entry comes from a study of blood T cell repertoires in COVID-19. J is TRBJ2-7 and V is TRBV29-1; tentatively, D is TRBD2 (5 bases). The sequenced sample consisted of peripheral blood. This TCR derives from a young man with active or convalescent COVID-19. The CDR3: CSVEIRGEQYF. CDR3 nucleotides: TGCAGCGTTGAGATTCGGGGCGAGCAGTACTTC.